This record concerns one T cell receptor beta chain sequence. As yet, its antigen is unknown. Clones were sequenced by immunoSEQ multiplex PCR, and TCRdb holds only the in-frame ones, with some missing. The sample contains around 130,000 clones, 89% of which appear only once. This CDR3 is 19 amino acids long. CDR1 SGDLS and CDR2 YYNGEE come from the germline V gene. V dropped 3 bases and J dropped 4; count of bases not matched to a gene: 12. These data belong to a study of T cells in localized non-small cell lung cancer. Findings of the study overall: Paired adjacent lung recovered a median approximately 57 of the top 100 tumor clones.

Here the sequenced sample was peripheral blood, taken before any cancer treatment. This rearrangement joins TRBV9 to TRBJ2-6; 11 positions agree with TRBD1. This receptor was taken from a female donor aged 60 or older with stage I lung adenocarcinoma. The CDR3 coding sequence is TGTGCCAGCAGCGCCGGGGACAGGGGGAGGACCACCGGGGCCAACGTCCTGACTTTC. Protein product: CASSAGDRGRTTGANVLTF.